One and the same sample provided the 7 T cell receptor beta chains below, sequenced in a study of Graves' ophthalmopathy and Graves' hyperthyroidism. The authors amplified TCR beta CDR3 regions from RNA transcripts. The workflow started with a first-round RT-PCR run with HTBI primers and then moved on to a second-round multiplex PCR. TCRdb fed the multiplex PCR reads into MiXCR, producing one record per CDR3 protein. Of about 700,000 distinct CDR3 sequences listed, 40% are singletons. The sequencing input was peripheral blood. Receptors were obtained from an adult man with Graves' ophthalmopathy.

This chain joins TRBV10-3 and TRBJ1-6; TRBD1 aligns across 7 bases. V gave up 3 bases and J gave up 9 bases; unmatched junction bases: 14. CDR3 size: 17 residues. Germline CDR1 is ENHRY and CDR2 is SYGVKD. CDR3 amino acids: CAISEYRDSDLISPLHF. As DNA, the CDR3 is TGTGCCATCAGTGAATACCGGGACAGTGATCTAATTTCACCCCTCCACTTT.

This clonotype occurred a few times. The genes are TRBV20-1 and TRBJ2-7; a weak D match, TRBD1 (6 bases). CDR1 and CDR2 from the germline V gene are DFQATT and SNEGSKA (reference sequence). The CDR3 has 13 residues. V was shortened by 5 bases and J by 3 bases, with 14 bases between the two germline ends. CDR3: CSARDRSDYEQYF. The DNA of the CDR3 is TGCAGTGCTCGCGACAGGTCCGACTACGAGCAGTACTTC.

As to this clonotype: One base away lies a much larger clone, so this may be a sequencing read error. This CDR3 fails to terminate in the conserved phenylalanine or tryptophan, so it likely reflects a read error. The chain recombines TRBV20-1 with TRBJ1-5, with D possibly being TRBD1 (5 bases). Germline lookup yields CDR1 DFQATT and CDR2 SNEGSKA (reference sequence). Trimming stripped 5 bases from V and 6 bases from J, with 11 bases between. This CDR3 comprises 12 residues. In DNA form, the CDR3 reads TGCAGTGCTCTAGGGACCAGTCAGCCCCAGCATCTT. Translation gives CSALGTSQPQHL.

This clonotype was found once. The chain joins TRBV29-1 to TRBJ2-5; 8 nucleotides match TRBD1. The CDR3 consists of 15 residues. CDR1 and CDR2 (germline): SQVTM, ANQGSEA. V shed 4 bases, J shed 5 bases, and the junction held 12 bases outside the gene matches. This CDR3 reads CSVGVSGTGGETQYF. The CDR3 region has the DNA TGCAGCGTTGGTGTATCCGGGACAGGTGGGGAGACCCAGTACTTC.

The rearrangement joins TRBV20-1 to TRBJ2-5, with D possibly matching TRBD1 (6 bases). This CDR3 region has 15 residues. The V end was cut by 0 bases, the J end by 5 bases, with 16 bases between. Germline CDR1 is DFQATT and CDR2 is SNEGSKA (reference sequence). The CDR3 loop is CSARDGLTGGETQYF. In DNA, the CDR3 is TGCAGTGCTAGAGATGGTCTGACAGGCGGGGAGACCCAGTACTTC.

To note about this clonotype: This CDR3 fails to terminate in the conserved phenylalanine or tryptophan, so it likely reflects a read error. The rearrangement joins TRBV7-2 to TRBJ1-2; the D gene is possibly TRBD1 (6 bases). The CDR3 totals 17 residues. Germline V gives CDR1 SGHTA, CDR2 FQGNSA. The V end lost 5 bases, the J end lost 5 bases, and 24 bases lay between the germline ends. CDR3 DNA sequence: TGTGCCAGCAGCCAGTCCCACCGGGACACGTCGAGTTATGGCTACACCCTC. This gives the protein CASSQSHRDTSSYGYTL.

This clonotype appeared many times. The chain combines TRBV7-9 with TRBJ1-6; D unresolved. There are 13 residues in the CDR3. V was clipped by 4 bases and J by 10 bases, with 11 bases between them. The germline CDR1 and CDR2 sequences are SEHNR and FQNEAQ (reference sequence). CDR3 residues: CASSSEGRSPLHF. The CDR3 nucleotides read TGTGCCAGCAGCTCAGAGGGCAGATCACCCCTCCACTTT.